This T cell receptor beta chain was found in a study of shared clonotypes between healthy human individuals. Study results and caveats: The generation probabilities recorded for non-shared clonotypes fell below those of clonotypes shared by all four donors.

Regarding this clone: Its specificity is unknown.

Repertoires were generated with immunoSEQ multiplex PCR, while TCRdb's copy carries only in-frame clones and drops some. The table shows approximately 2,300,000 clones, with about nine tenths occurring only once. V gave up 6 bases and J gave up 7 bases, with 19 bases separating them. The CDR3 consists of 15 residues. Germline assignment: CDR1 MNHEY and CDR2 SVGAGI. Healthy adults negative for HIV, lacking recent acute infections or vaccinations, served as donors. The receptor comes from a man between 18 and 29 years old in good health. Some clones in this sample may be carry-over from other donors' samples. The V and J genes are TRBV6-5 and TRBJ1-5; weak D call: TRBD1 (5 bases). The sequenced sample was naive CD4+ T cells from PBMCs. The subset: CD45RA+ positively selected. The CDR3 DNA follows: TGTGCCAGCAGGGGGTTGAGGGGAGAAGGACAGCCCCAGCATTTT. Translating gives CASRGLRGEGQPQHF.